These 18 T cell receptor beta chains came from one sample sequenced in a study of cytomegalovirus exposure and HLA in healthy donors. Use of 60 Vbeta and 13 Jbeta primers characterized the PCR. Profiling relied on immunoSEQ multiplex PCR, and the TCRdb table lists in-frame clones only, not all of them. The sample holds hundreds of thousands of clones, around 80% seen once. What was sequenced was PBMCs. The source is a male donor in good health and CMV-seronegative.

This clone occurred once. The CDR3 reads CAWSSGDLYEQYF. CDR3 bases: TGTGCCTGGAGTTCAGGGGACCTATACGAGCAGTACTTC. The V gene is TRBV30, the J gene TRBJ2-7; D may be TRBD1 (6 bases). V lost 2 bases, J lost 4 bases, and 12 bases lay in between. CDR1 is GTSNPN and CDR2 is SVGIG in the germline V gene (reference sequence). The CDR3 loop spans 13 amino acids.

The CDR3 bases are TGTGCCAGCAGCTTCGGGACAGATTATAATTCACCCCTCCACTTT. Translated: CASSFGTDYNSPLHF. The rearrangement uses TRBV5-6 and TRBJ1-6; TRBD1 agrees at 7 bases. V lost 2 bases, J lost 4 bases, and 3 bases stayed unmatched. Germline loops: CDR1 SGHDT, CDR2 YYEEEE. The CDR3 has 15 amino acids.

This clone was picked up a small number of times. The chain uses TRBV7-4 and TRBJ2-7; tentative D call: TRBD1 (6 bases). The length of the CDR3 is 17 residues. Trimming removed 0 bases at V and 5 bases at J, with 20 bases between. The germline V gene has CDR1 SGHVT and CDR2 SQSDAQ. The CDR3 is CASSLALDSEGLNEQYF. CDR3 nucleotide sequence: TGTGCCAGCAGCTTAGCATTGGACAGTGAAGGACTGAACGAGCAGTACTTC.

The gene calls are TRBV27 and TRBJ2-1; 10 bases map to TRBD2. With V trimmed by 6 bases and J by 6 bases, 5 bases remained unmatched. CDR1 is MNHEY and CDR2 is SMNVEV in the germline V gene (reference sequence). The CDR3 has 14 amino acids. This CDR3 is CASSWTSGSNEQFF. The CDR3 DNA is TGTGCCAGCAGCTGGACTAGCGGAAGCAATGAGCAGTTCTTC.

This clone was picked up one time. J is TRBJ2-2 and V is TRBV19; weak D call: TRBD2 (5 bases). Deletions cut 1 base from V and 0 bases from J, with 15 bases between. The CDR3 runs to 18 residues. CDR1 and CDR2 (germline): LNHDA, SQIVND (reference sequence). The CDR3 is CASSIVSGSFANTGELFF. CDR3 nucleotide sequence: TGTGCCAGTAGTATAGTTTCGGGAAGTTTCGCGAACACCGGGGAGCTGTTTTTT.

CDR3 residues: CASSGQGYTDTQYF. Here the CDR3 DNA reads TGTGCCAGCAGTGGACAGGGTTACACAGATACGCAGTATTTT. The chain links TRBV2 to TRBJ2-3; 7 nucleotides agree with TRBD1. J was trimmed by 2 bases and V by 4 bases; bases with no gene match: 3. This CDR3 is built from 14 residues. CDR1 is SNHLY, CDR2 FYNNEI, per germline.

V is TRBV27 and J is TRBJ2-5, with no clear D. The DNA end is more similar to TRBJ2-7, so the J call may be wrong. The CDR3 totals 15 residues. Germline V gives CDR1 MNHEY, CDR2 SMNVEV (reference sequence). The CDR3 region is CASSLIPRSSYEQYF. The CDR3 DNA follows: TGTGCCAGCAGTTTAATTCCCCGAAGCTCCTACGAGCAGTACTTC.

DNA for the CDR3: TGTGCCAGCAGCTTAACTAGCTTCTCCTACGAGCAGTACTTC. This sequence encodes CASSLTSFSYEQYF. The J gene is TRBJ2-7, the V gene TRBV7-3; D ambiguous. Between the trimmed V and J ends, which lost 0 bases and 0 bases, there was a span of 6 bases. This CDR3 is 14 amino acids long. In germline, CDR1 is SGHTA, CDR2 FQGTGA.

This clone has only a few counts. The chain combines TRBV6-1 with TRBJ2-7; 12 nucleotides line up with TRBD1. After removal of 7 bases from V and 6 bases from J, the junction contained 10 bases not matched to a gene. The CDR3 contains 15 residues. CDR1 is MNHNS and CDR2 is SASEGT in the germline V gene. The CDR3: CASTREGTGGFEQYF. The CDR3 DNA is TGTGCCAGCACCAGGGAGGGGACAGGGGGCTTCGAGCAGTACTTC.

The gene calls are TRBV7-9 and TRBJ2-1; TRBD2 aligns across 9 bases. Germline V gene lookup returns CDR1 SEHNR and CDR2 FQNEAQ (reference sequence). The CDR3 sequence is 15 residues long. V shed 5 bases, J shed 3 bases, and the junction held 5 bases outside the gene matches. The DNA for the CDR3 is TGTGCCAGCAGCCCGACTAGCGGCAACTACAATGAGCAGTTCTTC. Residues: CASSPTSGNYNEQFF.

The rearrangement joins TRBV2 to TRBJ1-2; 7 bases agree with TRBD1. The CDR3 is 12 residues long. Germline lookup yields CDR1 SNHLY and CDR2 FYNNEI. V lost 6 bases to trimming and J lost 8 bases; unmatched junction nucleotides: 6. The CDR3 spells CASRTGSGGYTF. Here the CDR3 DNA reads TGTGCCAGCAGGACAGGGTCGGGGGGCTACACCTTC.

The CDR3 spells CASNTAGGGYTF. The CDR3 bases are TGTGCCAGCAATACAGCGGGTGGCGGCTACACCTTC. The V and J genes are TRBV6-6 and TRBJ1-2; D unresolved. From germline, CDR1 is MNHNY and CDR2 SVGAGI (reference sequence). This CDR3 spans 12 amino acids. Trimming took off 7 bases at V and 8 bases at J, with 14 bases between the two ends.

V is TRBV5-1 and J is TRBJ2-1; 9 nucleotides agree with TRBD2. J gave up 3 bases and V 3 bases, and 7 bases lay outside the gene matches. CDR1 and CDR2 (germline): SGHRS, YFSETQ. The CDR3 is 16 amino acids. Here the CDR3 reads CASSSRLAVIYNEQFF. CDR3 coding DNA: TGCGCCAGCAGCTCCCGACTAGCGGTCATCTACAATGAGCAGTTCTTC.

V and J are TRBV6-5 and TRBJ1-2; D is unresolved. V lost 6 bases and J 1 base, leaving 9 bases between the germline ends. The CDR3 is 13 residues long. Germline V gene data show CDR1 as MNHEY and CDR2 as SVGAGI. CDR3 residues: CASRFLVNYGYTF. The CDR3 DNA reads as TGTGCCAGCAGATTCCTCGTTAACTATGGCTACACCTTC.

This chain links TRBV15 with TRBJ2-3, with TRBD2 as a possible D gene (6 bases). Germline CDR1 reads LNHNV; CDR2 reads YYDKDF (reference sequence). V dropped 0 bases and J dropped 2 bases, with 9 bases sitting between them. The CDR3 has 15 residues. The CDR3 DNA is TGTGCCACCAGCAGAGATCCGGGGGACACAGATACGCAGTATTTT. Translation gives CATSRDPGDTDTQYF.

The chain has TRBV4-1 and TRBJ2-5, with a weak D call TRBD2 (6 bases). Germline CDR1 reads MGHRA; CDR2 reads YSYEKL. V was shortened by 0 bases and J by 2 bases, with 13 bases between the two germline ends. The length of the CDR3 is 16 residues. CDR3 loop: CASSQDLADTQETQYF. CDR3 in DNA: TGCGCCAGCAGCCAAGACTTAGCGGACACTCAAGAGACCCAGTACTTC.

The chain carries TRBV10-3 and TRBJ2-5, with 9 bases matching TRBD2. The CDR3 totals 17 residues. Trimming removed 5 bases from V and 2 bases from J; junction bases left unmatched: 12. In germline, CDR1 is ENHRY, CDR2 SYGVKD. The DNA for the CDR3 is TGTGCCATCAGTCCTGGCTCGACTAGCGGACCACAAGAGACCCAGTACTTC. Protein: CAISPGSTSGPQETQYF.

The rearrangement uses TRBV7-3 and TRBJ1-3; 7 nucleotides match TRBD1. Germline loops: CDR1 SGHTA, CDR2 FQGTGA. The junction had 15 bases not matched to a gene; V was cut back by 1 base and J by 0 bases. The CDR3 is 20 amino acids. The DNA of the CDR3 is TGTGCCAGCAGCTTAAAGGGAGAACAGGGGACGACCTTCTCTGGAAACACCATATATTTT. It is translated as CASSLKGEQGTTFSGNTIYF.